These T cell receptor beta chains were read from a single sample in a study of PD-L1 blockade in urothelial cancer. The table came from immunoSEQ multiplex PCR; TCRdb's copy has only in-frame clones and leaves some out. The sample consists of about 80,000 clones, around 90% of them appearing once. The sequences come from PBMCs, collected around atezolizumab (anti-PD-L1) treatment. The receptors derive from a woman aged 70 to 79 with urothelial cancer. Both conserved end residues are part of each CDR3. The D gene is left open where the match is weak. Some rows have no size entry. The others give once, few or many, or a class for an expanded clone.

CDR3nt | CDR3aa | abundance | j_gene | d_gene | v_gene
TGCGCCAGCAGCTTGGGCGCTTCTGGGGCCAACGTCCTGACTTTC | CASSLGASGANVLTF | . | TRBJ2-6 | . | TRBV5-1
TGTGCCAGCAGTGCGCAGGGGGGATACACTGAAGCTTTCTTT | CASSAQGGYTEAFF | . | TRBJ1-1 | TRBD1 | TRBV6-1
TGTGCCAGCAGTGCAGGGCTAACCTACGAGCAGTACTTC | CASSAGLTYEQYF | once | TRBJ2-7 | . | TRBV6-6
TGTGCCAGCAGCAAAGCCGGCAGGAAATCTAACTATGGCTACACCTTC | CASSKAGRKSNYGYTF | . | TRBJ1-2 | . | TRBV21-1
TGTGCCAGCAGCATTACCGGGACAGGGGGCAATCAGCCCCAGCATTTT | CASSITGTGGNQPQHF | few | TRBJ1-5 | TRBD1 | TRBV11-2
TGCGCCAGCAGCTTGGGACAGGGGAGGGATGAGCAGTTCTTC | CASSLGQGRDEQFF | . | TRBJ2-1 | . | TRBV5-1
TGTGCCAGCAGTCCCCGGGACATACAAACCTACGAGCAGTACTTC | CASSPRDIQTYEQYF | . | TRBJ2-7 | . | TRBV28
TGCGCCAGCAGCTTGAGGGACTATACAGGTCACTCTGGAAACACCATATATTTT | CASSLRDYTGHSGNTIYF | . | TRBJ1-3 | . | TRBV5-1
TGTGCCAGCTCACCAGGCGGGGCTAATGAAAAACTGTTTTTT | CASSPGGANEKLFF | . | TRBJ1-4 | . | TRBV18
TGTGCCAGCAGCCCTCGAGATATTAGCGGGAAGGAGACCCAGTACTTC | CASSPRDISGKETQYF | few | TRBJ2-5 | TRBD2 | TRBV7-3
TGCGCCAGCAGCCAGGGACAGGGGGCGCACACTGAAGCTTTCTTT | CASSQGQGAHTEAFF | few | TRBJ1-1 | TRBD1 | TRBV4-3
TGCGCCAGCAGTCCCAGGGACAGCGAAAACTATGGCTACACCTTC | CASSPRDSENYGYTF | once | TRBJ1-2 | TRBD1 | TRBV23-1
TGCGCCAGCAGCTTACCTTGGGGGCAGTTTAACACCGGGGAGCTGTTTTTT | CASSLPWGQFNTGELFF | . | TRBJ2-2 | . | TRBV5-1
TGTGCCACGGGGGACCGAGGCACAGATACGCAGTATTTT | CATGDRGTDTQYF | . | TRBJ2-3 | . | TRBV6-1
TGTGCCAGCAGCTTGGGGGGACTAGCGGTGAACACCGGGGAGCTGTTTTTT | CASSLGGLAVNTGELFF | . | TRBJ2-2 | TRBD2 | TRBV5-5
TGTGCCATCAGTTCCGGACTGGGTCGGGGGTATGAAAAACTGTTTTTT | CAISSGLGRGYEKLFF | . | TRBJ1-4 | . | TRBV10-3
TGCGCCAGCAGCCAAGATACTAGCGGGGGGTTGAACACCGGGGAGCTGTTTTTT | CASSQDTSGGLNTGELFF | . | TRBJ2-2 | TRBD2 | TRBV4-3
TGTGCCAGCAGTAGGGACAGGGCGACAGATACGCAGTATTTT | CASSRDRATDTQYF | . | TRBJ2-3 | TRBD1 | TRBV2
TGCGCCAGCAGTGGCCCCATAAAGACAGGGACCTTCTACGAGCAGTACTTC | CASSGPIKTGTFYEQYF | . | TRBJ2-7 | TRBD1 | TRBV10-2
TGTGCCAGCAAATTTGGGAGGGCTAAACTGGACTATGGCTACACCTTC | CASKFGRAKLDYGYTF | few | TRBJ1-2 | . | TRBV2
TGTGCCAGCAGCTCCCGACTAGCCACTTCGAGCTCCTACGAGCAGTACTTC | CASSSRLATSSSYEQYF | . | TRBJ2-7 | TRBD2 | TRBV11-2
TGTGCCAGCAGCTTAATCGGGTACTATGGCTACACCTTC | CASSLIGYYGYTF | medium-sized | TRBJ1-2 | . | TRBV7-9
TGTGCCAGCAGTTCTCACGACTCGGAGACCCAGTACTTC | CASSSHDSETQYF | . | TRBJ2-5 | . | TRBV27
TGTGCCAGCAGCCCCTCTCCGGGTACCGTCTATGGCTACACCTTC | CASSPSPGTVYGYTF | . | TRBJ1-2 | . | TRBV4-2
TGTGCCAGCAGCGCCCGACTAGCGGGAGGTCTCTACAATGAGCAGTTCTTC | CASSARLAGGLYNEQFF | . | TRBJ2-1 | TRBD2 | TRBV11-2
TGTGCCAGCAGCTGGACAGGGGGCCGGATCTCTGGAAACACCATATATTTT | CASSWTGGRISGNTIYF | . | TRBJ1-3 | TRBD1 | TRBV11-2
TGTGCCAGCAGTCGGTCCCCGGAGCAGTTCTTC | CASSRSPEQFF | . | TRBJ2-1 | . | TRBV2
TGTGCCAGCAGCCCGTGGACAGGGGGCGGTAATGAAAAACTGTTTTTT | CASSPWTGGGNEKLFF | . | TRBJ1-4 | TRBD1 | TRBV5-4
TGTGCCAGTAGTATGAGTAGGGGGCGGTCGAACACTGAAGCTTTCTTT | CASSMSRGRSNTEAFF | once | TRBJ1-1 | TRBD1 | TRBV19
TGTGCCAGCAGTGCTAAGGGGGAACGCGAAAAACTGTTTTTT | CASSAKGEREKLFF | . | TRBJ1-4 | . | TRBV2
TGTGCCTGGAGTACCTTAGCGGGAGGGCCTCATACGCAGTATTTT | CAWSTLAGGPHTQYF | . | TRBJ2-3 | TRBD2 | TRBV30
TGTGCCAGCAGTTCCGGGGAGCCGAGTACAGATACGCAGTATTTT | CASSSGEPSTDTQYF | . | TRBJ2-3 | . | TRBV28
TGTGCCAGCTCACCAGAACTAGCGGGGTCCTACAATGAGCAGTTCTTC | CASSPELAGSYNEQFF | . | TRBJ2-1 | TRBD2 | TRBV18
TGTGCCAGCAGTGAAGGTAGGAGTTTCACCTACGAGCAGTACTTC | CASSEGRSFTYEQYF | . | TRBJ2-7 | . | TRBV6-1
TGTGCCAGTAGCCTCAGGGGCACCGGGGAGCTGTTTTTT | CASSLRGTGELFF | . | TRBJ2-2 | . | TRBV19
TGTGCCAGCAGCCCGGCCGATCGGGAAAGCACAGATACGCAGTATTTT | CASSPADRESTDTQYF | . | TRBJ2-3 | . | TRBV11-3
TGCAGCGTTGAGTCCCCAGTGAACTCTGGAAACACCATATATTTT | CSVESPVNSGNTIYF | . | TRBJ1-3 | . | TRBV29-1
TGTGCCAGCTCACCGGGAGGACAAGAGACCCAGTACTTC | CASSPGGQETQYF | . | TRBJ2-5 | . | TRBV18
TGCGCCAGCAGCTTGGAGGATGGAGCGGGGCGAGCTTTCTTT | CASSLEDGAGRAFF | . | TRBJ1-1 | . | TRBV5-1
TGTGCCAGCAGTTCGCCGGGACAGGGAAGAGGGCAGTACTTC | CASSSPGQGRGQYF | . | TRBJ2-7 | TRBD1 | TRBV27
TGCGCCAGCAGTGAAGGACTCGGATGGGATACGCAGTATTTT | CASSEGLGWDTQYF | . | TRBJ2-3 | . | TRBV10-1
TGCGCCAGCAGCTTGGCCCCACAGGGGGCCAGCTCCTACGAGCAGTACTTC | CASSLAPQGASSYEQYF | . | TRBJ2-7 | TRBD1 | TRBV5-1
TGCGCCAGCAGCCAACCGTCCAGGAATGAGCAGTTCTTC | CASSQPSRNEQFF | . | TRBJ2-1 | . | TRBV4-1
TGTGCCAGCAGCAAAGAGCCAGGGGAACATCTGGAGCAGTACTTC | CASSKEPGEHLEQYF | . | TRBJ2-7 | . | TRBV21-1
TGTGCCAGCAGCTTGACAGGGGCGACGAATCAGCCCCAGCATTTT | CASSLTGATNQPQHF | . | TRBJ1-5 | TRBD1 | TRBV5-5
TGTGCCAGCAGATCGTGGGGGGTAGAGTCCTACGAGCAGTACTTC | CASRSWGVESYEQYF | . | TRBJ2-7 | . | TRBV28
TGTGCCAGCAGCCCCGAGGGAGGTCTTCTCATTCGGGGGCAGTACTTC | CASSPEGGLLIRGQYF | . | TRBJ2-7 | . | TRBV27
TGTGCCAGCAGCGTATCGGGACAGTACCAAGAGACCCAGTACTTC | CASSVSGQYQETQYF | . | TRBJ2-5 | TRBD1 | TRBV9
TGTGCCAGTCGAAGGACTAATCAAGAGACCCAGTACTTC | CASRRTNQETQYF | . | TRBJ2-5 | . | TRBV6-5
TGCGCCAGCAGCTTGGCCAGGCTACCCCAAGAGACCCAGTACTTC | CASSLARLPQETQYF | once | TRBJ2-5 | . | TRBV5-1
TGTGCCAGCAGGCTGACAGGGGAAGTCTATGGCTACACCTTC | CASRLTGEVYGYTF | . | TRBJ1-2 | TRBD1 | TRBV6-5
TGTGCCAGCAGTGAATTCAAGCGGGAAGTCGGAGATACGCAGTATTTT | CASSEFKREVGDTQYF | . | TRBJ2-3 | TRBD2 | TRBV6-1
TGTGCCAGCGACAACGCCCTCAGGTTTCAGCATTTT | CASDNALRFQHF | . | TRBJ1-5 | . | TRBV6-1
TGTGCCAGCGGTAGACAGGATAGCAATCAGCCCCAGCATTTT | CASGRQDSNQPQHF | . | TRBJ1-5 | . | TRBV2
TGTGCCAGTTCACCGCTTCAGGGAGGGGATCAGCCCCAGCATTTT | CASSPLQGGDQPQHF | . | TRBJ1-5 | . | TRBV18
TGTGCCAGCAGCTTGAATACAGGGGGTCCCTACGAGCAGTACTTC | CASSLNTGGPYEQYF | . | TRBJ2-7 | TRBD1 | TRBV7-2
TGTGCCACCTTGGGGGCCGGGCTACCTAATGAAAAACTGTTTTTT | CATLGAGLPNEKLFF | . | TRBJ1-4 | . | TRBV2
TGTGCCACCGACCCCCAGGTCAATGAGCAGTTCTTC | CATDPQVNEQFF | . | TRBJ2-1 | . | TRBV25-1
TGTGCCAGCAGTTTAGGCAGCACCGGGGAGCTGTTTTTT | CASSLGSTGELFF | . | TRBJ2-2 | . | TRBV27